These 8 T cell receptor beta chains originate from one sample sequenced in a study of T cells expressing NK-cell markers. TCRdb re-called the 5' RACE reads and shows each CDR3 protein once, DNA omitted. The listing records some 340,000 distinct CDR3 sequences. Specimen: blood T cells: a sorted CD56 or NKG2C T cell subset, CD4+ or CD8+ T cells, or bulk PBMC T cells (not recorded which). The receptors come from a man aged 18-69 years in good health.

The genes are TRBV4-2 and TRBJ2-3; the D call from TCRdb, TRBD2, cannot be confirmed without DNA. The CDR3 contains 16 residues. In germline, CDR1 is LGHNA, CDR2 YNFKEQ. CDR3 in amino acids: CASSQSTSRFTDTQYF.

The chain is built from TRBV7-2 and TRBJ2-5. Germline V gene lookup returns CDR1 SGHTA and CDR2 FQGNSA. This CDR3 is 12 amino acids long. The CDR3 reads CASSPRSGTQYF.

The gene calls are TRBV11-1 and TRBJ1-1; TCRdb returns TRBD1, unconfirmable since there is no DNA. The CDR3 spans 14 residues. Germline V gene lookup returns CDR1 SGHAT and CDR2 FQDESV (reference sequence). CDR3 amino acids: CASSYQGARTEAFF.

This chain uses TRBV2 with TRBJ2-5; TCRdb's D gene call, TRBD1, goes unchecked for lack of DNA. There are 17 residues in the CDR3. CDR1 is SNHLY and CDR2 is FYNNEI in the germline V gene. The CDR3: CASSEAVGQGSGETQYF.

This chain connects TRBV3-1 to TRBJ2-3. This CDR3 contains 14 residues. CDR1 is LGHDT, CDR2 YNNKEL, per germline (reference sequence). The CDR3: CASSQDPSTDTQYF.

This chain connects TRBV5-6 to TRBJ2-3; as DNA is missing, the TRBD1 call by TCRdb cannot be tested. The CDR3 spans 16 residues. CDR1 and CDR2 (germline): SGHDT, YYEEEE. CDR3 sequence: CASSSSGQRSTDTQYF. The full variable domain, its missing parts supplied by reference TRBV5-6 and TRBJ2-3, is DAGVTQSPTHLIKTRGQQVTLRCSPKSGHDTVSWYQQALGQGPQFIFQYYEEEERQRGNFPDRFSGHQFPNYSSELNVNALLLGDSALYLCASSSSGQRSTDTQYFGPGTRLTVL.

The chain uses TRBV6-1 and TRBJ1-3; the TRBD1 assignment by TCRdb is unverifiable without DNA. The CDR3 sequence is 15 residues long. The germline CDR1 and CDR2 sequences are MNHNS and SASEGT. CDR3 protein: CASRPGDTAGNTIYF.

The genes are TRBV29-1 and TRBJ2-1; the TCRdb D gene call, TRBD1, has no DNA to confirm it. This CDR3 region has 15 residues. CDR1 SQVTM and CDR2 ANQGSEA come from the germline V gene. The CDR3 reads CSVPGVRGPYNEQFF.